The sequence of this T cell receptor beta chain was determined in a study of cytomegalovirus exposure and HLA in healthy donors. Looking at the study overall: Researchers found that under 90% of 398 genotyped donors fell within the Caucasian-associated ancestry cluster.

To note about this clone: Antigen unknown. Germline and junction disagree at one end, which may indicate a read error.

The CDR3 runs 16 residues. Germline CDR1 reads SEHNR; CDR2 reads FQNEAQ (reference sequence). Regarding the study as a whole: Most TCR sequences proved rare, with some public TCRs found in many donors. Most subjects had HLA-A and HLA-B alleles reportedly predicted accurately by TCR beta sequences.

PCR primers comprised 60 Vbeta and 13 Jbeta primers. Generated by immunoSEQ multiplex PCR, the TCRdb table keeps only in-frame clones and is missing some. The sample includes 150,000 or so clones, approximately 70% seen only once; the top ten take 1.5% to 2%. The chain links TRBV7-9 to TRBJ2-2, with 10 bases fitting TRBD1. The source is a woman younger than 35 in good health and CMV-seronegative. Input material: PBMCs. DNA for the CDR3: TGTTCCAGCAGCCGACAGGGGGCGAGGAGCACCGGGGAGCTGTTTTTT. Residues: CSSSRQGARSTGELFF.